Listed here are 23 T cell receptor beta chains from one sample, sequenced in a study of cytomegalovirus exposure and HLA in healthy donors. In the PCR, 60 Vbeta and 13 Jbeta primers were used. TCRdb's table, derived via immunoSEQ multiplex PCR, lists solely in-frame clones and lacks some. This sample yields 55,000 to 80,000 clones, of which approximately 81% are seen a single time; nearly 7.5% belongs to the top ten. Input material: PBMCs. The receptors stem from a young woman in good health and CMV-seropositive.

The CDR3 loop is CASSRLSSYEQYF. The CDR3, as DNA: TGTGCCAGCAGTCGACTGAGCTCCTACGAGCAGTACTTC. The chain links TRBV6-5 to TRBJ2-7; the D is unclear. The V end lost 5 bases, the J end lost 0 bases, and 8 bases lay between the germline ends. The CDR3 is 13 residues long. Germline CDR1 reads MNHEY; CDR2 reads SVGAGI.

This chain connects TRBV11-2 to TRBJ1-6, with D tentatively TRBD1 (5 bases). V was trimmed by 2 bases and J by 9 bases, leaving 14 bases between them. The CDR3 covers 15 residues. Germline V gene sequence: CDR1 SGHAT, CDR2 FQNNGV. The CDR3 protein is CASSLSLSGGSPLHF. CDR3 DNA: TGTGCCAGCAGCTTATCACTGTCCGGGGGTTCACCCCTCCACTTT. Using reference TRBV11-2 and TRBJ1-6 for the parts outside the CDR3, the full variable domain is EAGVAQSPRYKIIEKRQSVAFWCNPISGHATLYWYQQILGQGPKLLIQFQNNGVVDDSQLPKDRFSAERLKGVDSTLKIQPAKLEDSAVYLCASSLSLSGGSPLHFGNGTRLTVT.

The rearrangement uses TRBV5-4 and TRBJ2-3; TRBD1 matches 7 bases. Germline values: CDR1 SGHNT, CDR2 YYREEE (reference sequence). This CDR3 spans 14 amino acids. With 1 base clipped from V and 4 bases from J, the junction kept 3 bases outside the gene matches. The CDR3 region is CASSLRQGADTQYF. In DNA form, the CDR3 reads TGTGCCAGCAGCTTGAGGCAGGGGGCAGATACGCAGTATTTT.

This chain links TRBV7-2 with TRBJ1-3; D ambiguous. Trimming took 2 bases from V and 7 from J, leaving 12 bases between them. Germline V gene lookup returns CDR1 SGHTA and CDR2 FQGNSA. There are 14 residues in the CDR3. CDR3 in amino acids: CASSLSGQGNTIYF. The CDR3 coding sequence is TGTGCCAGCAGCTTAAGCGGGCAAGGGAACACCATATATTTT.

The chain links TRBV15 to TRBJ2-7; 8 positions match TRBD2. Germline V CDR1 and CDR2: LNHNV, YYDKDF (reference sequence). V shed 3 bases, J shed 4 bases, and the junction held 5 bases outside the gene matches. This CDR3 has 14 residues. CDR3 residues: CATSSGREGYEQYF. CDR3 nucleotides: TGTGCCACCAGCAGTGGCCGGGAGGGATACGAGCAGTACTTC.

This clone was recorded only once. The chain employs TRBV5-4 and TRBJ2-1, with TRBD2 matching over 8 bases. Germline V gene lookup returns CDR1 SGHNT and CDR2 YYREEE (reference sequence). J was trimmed by 10 bases and V by 3 bases; bases with no gene match: 6. This CDR3 has 13 residues. CDR3 in amino acids: CASSSRGVGEQFF. The CDR3 DNA sequence: TGTGCCAGCAGCTCGCGGGGGGTTGGAGAGCAGTTCTTC.

V usage is TRBV28 and J usage is TRBJ1-1, with 7 positions matching TRBD1. V was clipped by 6 bases and J by 1 base; unmatched bases: 11. The germline V gene encodes CDR1 MDHEN and CDR2 SYDVKM. The CDR3 totals 16 residues. CDR3 sequence (DNA): TGTGCCAGCAGCCGATGGGTGACAGGGACGAACACTGAAGCTTTCTTT. Residues: CASSRWVTGTNTEAFF.

This clone occurred a few times. The J gene is TRBJ2-7, the V gene TRBV5-1, with D possibly being TRBD2 (5 bases). V was shortened by 4 bases and J by 2 bases, with 10 bases between the two germline ends. Germline values: CDR1 SGHRS, CDR2 YFSETQ. The CDR3 runs 13 residues. CDR3 coding DNA: TGCGCCAGCAGCCCCGAGGGCGCCTACGAGCAGTACTTC. It translates to CASSPEGAYEQYF.

This sequence joins TRBV27 and TRBJ1-5; no definite D call. The length of the CDR3 is 15 residues. CDR1 and CDR2 (germline): MNHEY, SMNVEV (reference sequence). V was cut by 5 bases and J by 2 bases, with 13 bases left in between. CDR3 sequence: CASSQVPWGNQPQHF. DNA for the CDR3: TGTGCCAGCAGTCAGGTCCCGTGGGGCAATCAGCCCCAGCATTTT.

This clone has a count of ten or more. The chain uses TRBV5-1 and TRBJ2-1, with D perhaps TRBD2 (6 bases). Germline CDR1 is SGHRS and CDR2 is YFSETQ. The CDR3 runs 17 residues. The ends were cut back, 3 bases at V and 5 bases at J, with 21 bases in the middle. The DNA for the CDR3 is TGCGCCAGCAGCTCGTACTTTGAGCTGGGAGGCAACAATGAGCAGTTCTTC. It encodes CASSSYFELGGNNEQFF.

The V gene is TRBV10-3, the J gene TRBJ1-2, with D perhaps TRBD1 (5 bases). The CDR3 runs 13 residues. The ends were cut back, 6 bases at V and 4 bases at J, with 12 bases in the middle. Germline CDR1 and CDR2: ENHRY and SYGVKD. The CDR3 spells CAIRNLGGYGYTF. The CDR3 nucleotides are TGTGCCATCAGAAACCTGGGGGGCTATGGCTACACCTTC.

This clone came up once. The rearrangement joins TRBV19 to TRBJ1-5; TRBD1 is a possible D gene (5 bases). CDR3 size: 14 residues. The V gene's germline CDR1 is LNHDA and CDR2 SQIVND (reference sequence). V lost 5 bases to trimming and J lost 7 bases, with 15 bases between them. As DNA, the CDR3 is TGTGCCAGTAGTTCCCTAGGGGAAGGACAGCCCCAGCATTTT. This codes for CASSSLGEGQPQHF.

CDR3 loop: CASSRQAAYEQYF. CDR3 bases: TGTGCCAGCAGCCGCCAGGCAGCCTACGAGCAGTACTTC. V gene TRBV14 combines with J gene TRBJ2-7; D unresolved. V was cut by 4 bases and J by 2 bases, with 9 bases left in between. Germline V gene data show CDR1 as SGHDN and CDR2 as FVKESK. The CDR3 loop spans 13 amino acids.

The rearrangement links TRBV7-9 to TRBJ1-4, with no clear D. This CDR3 is 13 amino acids long. Germline loops: CDR1 SEHNR, CDR2 FQNEAQ (reference sequence). V lost 3 bases and J lost 0, with 2 bases in between. CDR3 DNA: TGTGCCAGCAGCTTTACAACTAATGAAAAACTGTTTTTT. As protein: CASSFTTNEKLFF. Full variable domain (remainder filled in from reference TRBV7-9 and TRBJ1-4): DTGVSQNPRHKITKRGQNVTFRCDPISEHNRLYWYRQTLGQGPEFLTYFQNEAQLEKSRLLSDRFSAERPKGSFSTLEIQRTEQGDSAMYLCASSFTTNEKLFFGSGTQLSVL.

The rearrangement links TRBV30 to TRBJ2-1; the match to TRBD2 covers 7 bases. CDR3 size: 14 residues. CDR1 GTSNPN and CDR2 SVGIG come from the germline V gene (reference sequence). V shed 0 bases and J 7 bases; nucleotides not matched to a gene: 6. DNA for the CDR3: TGTGCCTGGAGTGTAGGCGGGAGTTCGAATGAGCAGTTCTTC. Residues: CAWSVGGSSNEQFF.

This clone was observed a handful of times. V is TRBV7-2 and J is TRBJ2-4; TRBD1 agrees at 7 bases. Germline V CDR1 and CDR2: SGHTA, FQGNSA. Trimming took 5 bases from V and 6 from J; bases not matched to a gene: 7. The CDR3 runs 14 residues. The CDR3: CASSLTGAGNIQYF. CDR3 nucleotide sequence: TGTGCCAGCAGCCTCACAGGGGCCGGAAACATTCAGTACTTC.

The count of this clone is one. The chain has TRBV7-2 and TRBJ1-3; maybe TRBD1 (5 bases). In germline, CDR1 is SGHTA, CDR2 FQGNSA. The CDR3 is made up of 17 amino acids. With 1 base removed from V and 0 bases from J, the gap between germline ends came to 13 bases. The CDR3 bases are TGTGCCAGCAGCTTAGGGGGTCTGGGGGGCTCTGGAAACACCATATATTTT. Amino acid sequence: CASSLGGLGGSGNTIYF.

In its sample, this clone was seen once. The rearrangement uses TRBV15 and TRBJ1-1, with D unclear. V dropped 8 bases and J dropped 7 bases, with 23 bases sitting between them. CDR3 length equals 15 residues. The germline gives CDR1 LNHNV, CDR2 YYDKDF (reference sequence). CDR3 DNA sequence: TGTGCCACCGCGGGTCCTGCCAGGACGGGAGGTGAAGCTTTCTTT. Translating it yields CATAGPARTGGEAFF.

The V gene is TRBV5-6, the J gene TRBJ2-1; D perhaps matches TRBD2 (6 bases). Looked up from germline, CDR1 is SGHDT and CDR2 is YYEEEE. The CDR3 is made up of 19 amino acids. Trimming left V 0 bases short and J 2 bases short, with 21 bases between. CDR3 coding DNA: TGTGCCAGCAGCTTGGGGATCGTGGGTAGGGGAGGACCCTACAATGAGCAGTTCTTC. This gives the protein CASSLGIVGRGGPYNEQFF.

V and J are TRBV18 and TRBJ2-7, with D maybe TRBD2 (6 bases). The CDR3 runs to 13 residues. CDR1 and CDR2 (germline): KGHSH, LQKENI. With 2 bases removed from V and 4 bases from J, the gap between germline ends came to 9 bases. This chain's CDR3 is CASSPRRGYEQYF. The CDR3 DNA follows: TGTGCCAGCTCACCAAGGAGGGGTTACGAGCAGTACTTC.

The chain joins TRBV4-3 to TRBJ1-4; 12 nucleotides align to TRBD1. The CDR3 has 17 amino acids. With V trimmed by 3 bases and J by 8 bases, 10 bases remained unmatched. Looked up from germline, CDR1 is LGHNA and CDR2 is YSLEER. CDR3 sequence (DNA): TGCGCCAGCAGCCACCCCGAGGGGACAGGGGGCGAAGAAAAACTGTTTTTT. Its translation: CASSHPEGTGGEEKLFF.

This clone showed up just once. The chain joins TRBV10-3 to TRBJ2-3; TRBD2 aligns across 10 bases. Trimming cost V 8 bases and J 6 bases; bases outside gene matches: 17. Germline values: CDR1 ENHRY, CDR2 SYGVKD. The CDR3 consists of 17 residues. CDR3 residues: CAIRGSGRSYDMDTQYF. CDR3 coding DNA: TGTGCCATCCGTGGTAGCGGGAGGTCCTACGATATGGATACGCAGTATTTT.

This chain joins TRBV7-2 and TRBJ2-3; TRBD2 matches 10 bases. V lost 6 bases to trimming and J lost 0 bases; unmatched junction nucleotides: 6. Germline V gene sequence: CDR1 SGHTA, CDR2 FQGNSA. This CDR3 contains 16 residues. This chain's CDR3 is CASSLAGDFSTDTQYF. The CDR3 DNA reads as TGTGCCAGCAGTCTAGCGGGAGACTTTAGCACAGATACGCAGTATTTT.